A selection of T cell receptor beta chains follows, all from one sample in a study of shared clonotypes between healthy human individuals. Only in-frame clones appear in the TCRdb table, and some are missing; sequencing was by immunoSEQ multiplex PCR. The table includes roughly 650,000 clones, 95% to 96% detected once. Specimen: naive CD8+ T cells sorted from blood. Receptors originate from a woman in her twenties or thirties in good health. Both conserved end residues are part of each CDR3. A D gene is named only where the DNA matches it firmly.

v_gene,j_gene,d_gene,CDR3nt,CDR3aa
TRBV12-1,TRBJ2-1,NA,TGTGCCAGCAGACTACCTCCGGGACTAGGTGAAGAGCAGTTCTTC,CASRLPPGLGEEQFF
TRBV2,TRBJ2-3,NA,TGTGCCAGCAGGGGGGAGGATACGCAGTATTTT,CASRGEDTQYF
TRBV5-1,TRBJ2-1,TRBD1,TGCGCCAGCAGCTTGGCAGGGGGAGCCTACAATGAGCAGTTCTTC,CASSLAGGAYNEQFF
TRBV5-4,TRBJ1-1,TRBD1,TGTGCCAGCAGCCCCGGGACAGGGAATGTCGGAACTGAAGCTTTCTTT,CASSPGTGNVGTEAFF
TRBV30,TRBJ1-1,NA,TGTGCCTGGAATTGGGGGGGGACTGAAGCTTTCTTT,CAWNWGGTEAFF
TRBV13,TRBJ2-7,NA,TGTGCCAGCAGCACGGGACGCGGCGCCTACGAGCAGTACTTC,CASSTGRGAYEQYF
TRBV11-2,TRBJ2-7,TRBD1,TGTGCCAGCAGCTCGTTCCTCAGGGGGCCCGGGGGCGAGCAGTACTTC,CASSSFLRGPGGEQYF
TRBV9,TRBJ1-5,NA,TGTGCCAGCAGCGTCGGAGAAAATCAGCCCCAGCATTTT,CASSVGENQPQHF
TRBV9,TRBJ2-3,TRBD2,TGTGCCAGCAGCGTCCATTTAGCGGGAGAGACAGATACGCAGTATTTT,CASSVHLAGETDTQYF
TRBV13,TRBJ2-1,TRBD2,TGTGCCAGCAGCTCGGGACTAGCGGGGAGTGGGCCCAACAATGAGCAGTTCTTC,CASSSGLAGSGPNNEQFF
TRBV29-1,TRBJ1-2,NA,TGCAGCGTGCCCCGTCAGGGCAACTATGGCTACACCTTC,CSVPRQGNYGYTF
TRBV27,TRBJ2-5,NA,TGTGCCAGCAGTTTAATGGAAAAGACCCAGTACTTC,CASSLMEKTQYF
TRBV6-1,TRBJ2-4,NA,TGTGCCAGCAGTGAGGGGGAACTAGCCAAAAACATTCAGTACTTC,CASSEGELAKNIQYF
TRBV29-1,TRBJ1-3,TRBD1,TGCAGCGCCGAGGGGGCAGTTGATTCTGGAAACACCATATATTTT,CSAEGAVDSGNTIYF
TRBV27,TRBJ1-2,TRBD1,TGTGCCAGCGCTCCGGGACAGGGGGCATCAGTCTATGGCTACACCTTC,CASAPGQGASVYGYTF
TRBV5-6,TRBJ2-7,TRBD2,TGTGCCAGCAGCCCGGGACTAGCGGGGGCTTCCTACGAGCAGTACTTC,CASSPGLAGASYEQYF
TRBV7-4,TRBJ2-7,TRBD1,TGTGCCAGCAGCTTAGCAGAGGGGGCCAGGGGGACCGAGCAGTACTTC,CASSLAEGARGTEQYF
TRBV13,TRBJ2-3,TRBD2,TGTGCCAGCAGCACCCGACTAGCGAAGACTAGCACAGATACGCAGTATTTT,CASSTRLAKTSTDTQYF
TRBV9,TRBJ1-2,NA,TGTGCCAGCAGCTTCCTCCACTTC,CASSFLHF
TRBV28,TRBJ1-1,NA,TGTGCCAGCAGTTTTGGTTTGGCAGGATCTAGTGAAGCTTTCTTT,CASSFGLAGSSEAFF
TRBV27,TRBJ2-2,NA,TGTGCCAGCAGTTTGGGAGTTATGGCCGGGGAGCTGTTTTTT,CASSLGVMAGELFF
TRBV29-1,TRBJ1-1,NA,TGCAGCGTGAATTTCTTGAACACTGAAGCTTTCTTT,CSVNFLNTEAFF
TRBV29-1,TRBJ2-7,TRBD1,TGCAGCGTTGTCGGCAGGGGGCAATACGAGCAGTACTTC,CSVVGRGQYEQYF
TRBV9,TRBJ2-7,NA,TGTGCCAGCAGCGGGGGACCTACCTACGAGCAGTACTTC,CASSGGPTYEQYF
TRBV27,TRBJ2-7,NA,TGTGCCAGCAGTTTAGGACTCGGGATCTCTAGCCCCTACGAGCAGTACTTC,CASSLGLGISSPYEQYF
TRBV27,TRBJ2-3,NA,TGTGCCAGCAGTCGACTAGAAGGAGTCACAGATACGCAGTATTTT,CASSRLEGVTDTQYF
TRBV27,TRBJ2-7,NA,TGTGCCAGTTCAATCGGTGACGAGCAGTACTTC,CASSIGDEQYF
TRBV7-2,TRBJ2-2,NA,TGTGCCAGCAGCCCAGTAAACACCGGGGAGCTGTTTTTT,CASSPVNTGELFF
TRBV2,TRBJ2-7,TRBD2,TGTGCCAGCAGCAGGACTAGCGGGGACCTTAGGCGCTCCTACGAGCAGTACTTC,CASSRTSGDLRRSYEQYF
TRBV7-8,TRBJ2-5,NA,TGTGCCAGCAGCTTAGCGGAGGAGGAGACCCAGTACTTC,CASSLAEEETQYF
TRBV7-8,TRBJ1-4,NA,TGTGCCAGCAGCTTATTCCTGGGCTTTAATGAAAAACTGTTTTTT,CASSLFLGFNEKLFF